Listed below are T cell receptor beta chains from one sample, sequenced in a study of blood T cell repertoires in COVID-19. Assay: immunoSEQ multiplex PCR; the TCRdb copy retains only in-frame clones and omits some. The repertoire includes over 200,000 clones, roughly four fifths of them detected once, and less than 2% sits in the top ten. The specimen was PBMCs or T cells enriched from blood (not recorded which). The source of these receptors is a man aged 55 to 70 who had recovered from COVID-19. The CDR3 runs from the conserved cysteine through the conserved F or W. Each record gives: V gene, clone size, J gene, D gene, CDR3 DNA, CDR3 protein. The D gene is left open where the match is weak. Clone size is shown for a subset of rows, as once, few, many or a class of expanded clone.

V: TRBV6-5; size: -; J: TRBJ2-2; D: TRBD1; DNA: TGTGCCAGCAGAGGAAGGACAGGGTTTGCCGGGGAGCTGTTTTTT; CDR3: CASRGRTGFAGELFF
V: TRBV11-3; size: -; J: TRBJ2-7; D: TRBD1; DNA: TGTGCCAGCAGCTCGACAGGGGTTCACGAGCAGTACTTC; CDR3: CASSSTGVHEQYF
V: TRBV20-1; size: -; J: TRBJ1-2; D: -; DNA: TGCAGTGCTCCAGATTATGGCTACACCTTC; CDR3: CSAPDYGYTF
V: TRBV27; size: -; J: TRBJ2-7; D: TRBD1; DNA: TGTGCCAGCAGACCGACAGGGCCCCACGAGCAGTACTTC; CDR3: CASRPTGPHEQYF
V: TRBV2; size: -; J: TRBJ2-1; D: TRBD1; DNA: TGTGCCAGCAGTGACGACAGGGGGCTTTTTAATGAGCAGTTCTTC; CDR3: CASSDDRGLFNEQFF
V: TRBV30; size: -; J: TRBJ1-4; D: -; DNA: TGTGCCTGGTCGAGGGCAACTAATGAAAAACTGTTTTTT; CDR3: CAWSRATNEKLFF
V: TRBV6-5; size: -; J: TRBJ2-3; D: -; DNA: TGTGCCAGCAGTAGTCACTTCACAGATACGCAGTATTTT; CDR3: CASSSHFTDTQYF
V: TRBV6-5; size: -; J: TRBJ2-1; D: -; DNA: TGTGCCAGCAGATATTACAATGAGCAGTTCTTC; CDR3: CASRYYNEQFF
V: TRBV7-9; size: -; J: TRBJ1-4; D: TRBD1; DNA: TGTGCCAGCAGCCCTTGGACAGGGGGCGACGTAAAACTGTTTTTT; CDR3: CASSPWTGGDVKLFF
V: TRBV27; size: -; J: TRBJ1-2; D: TRBD1; DNA: TGTGCCAGCAGTTGGACCAGGGGGGTTGGTGGCTACACCTTC; CDR3: CASSWTRGVGGYTF
V: TRBV6-5; size: -; J: TRBJ1-5; D: -; DNA: TGTGCCAGCAACGATGGAGGGCATCAGCCCCAGCATTTT; CDR3: CASNDGGHQPQHF
V: TRBV27; size: once; J: TRBJ1-1; D: -; DNA: TGTGCCAGCAGTTTATCCGGGGAGTACACTGAAGCTTTCTTT; CDR3: CASSLSGEYTEAFF
V: TRBV24-1; size: -; J: TRBJ2-2; D: TRBD2; DNA: TGTGCCACCAGTGATCCTAGCGGGGGAAATAGCGGGGAGCTGTTTTTT; CDR3: CATSDPSGGNSGELFF
V: TRBV6-6; size: -; J: TRBJ1-4; D: TRBD1; DNA: TGTGCCAGCATGCGGGGACAGGGGGGTGAAAAACTGTTTTTT; CDR3: CASMRGQGGEKLFF
V: TRBV10-1; size: -; J: TRBJ1-3; D: -; DNA: TGCGCCAGCAGTGAAGGCCCACAGGGAAACACCATATATTTT; CDR3: CASSEGPQGNTIYF
V: TRBV18; size: -; J: TRBJ2-5; D: -; DNA: TGTGCCAGCTCACCAAGCCGGGGAGAGACCCAGTACTTC; CDR3: CASSPSRGETQYF
V: TRBV6-5; size: -; J: TRBJ2-5; D: TRBD2; DNA: TGTGCCAGTCAGACTAGCTGGGGAGAGACCCAGTACTTC; CDR3: CASQTSWGETQYF
V: TRBV5-6; size: -; J: TRBJ2-3; D: TRBD1; DNA: TGTGCCAGCAGCCGGACAGGGGGCACAGATACGCAGTATTTT; CDR3: CASSRTGGTDTQYF
V: TRBV12-3/TRBV12-4; size: -; J: TRBJ2-1; D: TRBD1; DNA: TGTGCCAGCAGCCCGGCCAGGGGGAAGTTCTTC; CDR3: CASSPARGKFF
V: TRBV7-9; size: -; J: TRBJ2-5; D: -; DNA: TGTGCCAGCAGCGGTAGGGGCAGGCCCGGTGGGACCCAGTACTTC; CDR3: CASSGRGRPGGTQYF
V: TRBV3-1/TRBV3-2; size: -; J: TRBJ1-1; D: -; DNA: TGTGCCAGCAGCCAAGGGAGAAACACTGAAGCTTTCTTT; CDR3: CASSQGRNTEAFF
V: TRBV7-3; size: -; J: TRBJ2-1; D: -; DNA: TGTGCCAGCAGCCCCAGCAACAGGTACAGTGAGCAGTTCTTC; CDR3: CASSPSNRYSEQFF
V: TRBV4-3; size: -; J: TRBJ2-3; D: -; DNA: TGCGCCAGCAGCCAATCCGGGGTTGCAGATACGCAGTATTTT; CDR3: CASSQSGVADTQYF
V: TRBV24-1; size: -; J: TRBJ1-1; D: TRBD1; DNA: TGTGCCACGCACCGCGGGACAGGGAGGAGGATGGGCACTGAAGCTTTCTTT; CDR3: CATHRGTGRRMGTEAFF
V: TRBV9; size: -; J: TRBJ2-5; D: TRBD1; DNA: TGTGCCAGCAGTGAACCCCAGGGGGCAGAGGAGACCCAGTACTTC; CDR3: CASSEPQGAEETQYF
V: TRBV6-5; size: few; J: TRBJ1-6; D: -; DNA: TGTGCCAGCAGTTACTCGAACAGGGTGAATTCACCCCTCCACTTT; CDR3: CASSYSNRVNSPLHF
V: TRBV6-1; size: -; J: TRBJ1-5; D: -; DNA: TGTGCCAGCAGTGAAGAGCAACATTCTCCGGGGGATCAGCCCCAGCATTTT; CDR3: CASSEEQHSPGDQPQHF
V: TRBV5-1; size: once; J: TRBJ2-7; D: TRBD2; DNA: TGCGCCAGCAGCTACGGGGGGGCCTTTCGCGAGCAGTACTTC; CDR3: CASSYGGAFREQYF
V: TRBV28; size: -; J: TRBJ1-2; D: -; DNA: TGTGCCAGCACCCCTCACGAGACAGTTAACTATGGCTACACCTTC; CDR3: CASTPHETVNYGYTF
V: TRBV19; size: -; J: TRBJ2-5; D: TRBD1; DNA: TGTGCCAGTACCCCGGACAGGTCGGAGACCCAGTACTTC; CDR3: CASTPDRSETQYF
V: TRBV18; size: few; J: TRBJ2-1; D: TRBD1; DNA: TGTGCCAGCTCACAAGCAGTGGTGGGACAGGGGGTCAATGAGCAGTTCTTC; CDR3: CASSQAVVGQGVNEQFF
V: TRBV7-2; size: -; J: TRBJ2-1; D: TRBD2; DNA: TGTGCCAGCAGCTTGACTAGCGGGAACTACAATGAGCAGTTCTTC; CDR3: CASSLTSGNYNEQFF
V: TRBV3-1/TRBV3-2; size: -; J: TRBJ2-2; D: -; DNA: TGTGCCAGCAGCCAAAACTTAATCGGGGAGCTGTTTTTT; CDR3: CASSQNLIGELFF
V: TRBV7-2; size: -; J: TRBJ2-7; D: TRBD2; DNA: TGTGCCAGCAGCTCTAGACTAGCGGGGTACGAGCAGTACTTC; CDR3: CASSSRLAGYEQYF
V: TRBV2; size: -; J: TRBJ2-7; D: -; DNA: TGTGCCAGCAGCATAGGGAGGTACGAGCAGTACTTC; CDR3: CASSIGRYEQYF
V: TRBV5-4; size: -; J: TRBJ2-1; D: TRBD2; DNA: TGTGCCAGCAGCTGGGGTGGGGCTAGCGGGGGTGCAGATGAGCAGTTCTTC; CDR3: CASSWGGASGGADEQFF
V: TRBV7-9; size: -; J: TRBJ1-1; D: -; DNA: TGTGCCAGCAGCTCCACCCTCGGGACTGAAGCTTTCTTT; CDR3: CASSSTLGTEAFF
V: TRBV10-3; size: -; J: TRBJ2-7; D: TRBD1; DNA: TGTGCCACTAGACAGGGTATGGACTCCTACGAGCAGTACTTC; CDR3: CATRQGMDSYEQYF
V: TRBV4-1; size: -; J: TRBJ1-4; D: TRBD1; DNA: TGCGCCAGCAGCCAAGCCAGCCAGGGGGCGCCTAATGAAAAACTGTTTTTT; CDR3: CASSQASQGAPNEKLFF
V: TRBV7-2; size: -; J: TRBJ2-3; D: -; DNA: TGTGCCAGCAGCTTAGGGACAAGCACAGATACGCAGTATTTT; CDR3: CASSLGTSTDTQYF
V: TRBV19; size: -; J: TRBJ1-6; D: TRBD1; DNA: TGTGCCACTAGGCGGGACAGGCCTTCACCCCTCCACTTT; CDR3: CATRRDRPSPLHF
V: TRBV19; size: -; J: TRBJ2-5; D: -; DNA: TGTGCCAGTAGTATAGACAGGGGAGAGACCCAGTACTTC; CDR3: CASSIDRGETQYF
V: TRBV24-1; size: -; J: TRBJ1-4; D: -; DNA: TGTGCCACCAGTGACAACCGGAGGGCTAATGAAAAACTGTTTTTT; CDR3: CATSDNRRANEKLFF
V: TRBV11-3; size: -; J: TRBJ2-3; D: TRBD2; DNA: TGTGCCAGCAGCTTAGCCGGGAGGGCCGGGACAGATACGCAGTATTTT; CDR3: CASSLAGRAGTDTQYF
V: TRBV7-9; size: medium-sized; J: TRBJ1-1; D: -; DNA: TGTGCCAGCAGCTTAGGCGGGGCTGAAGCTTTCTTT; CDR3: CASSLGGAEAFF
V: TRBV19; size: -; J: TRBJ1-2; D: -; DNA: TGTGCCAGTAGTATTTTAGTGCCGAGATACTATGGCTACACCTTC; CDR3: CASSILVPRYYGYTF
V: TRBV19; size: -; J: TRBJ1-2; D: -; DNA: TGTGCCAGTAGTATGCGCAGGGCGTATGGCTACACCTTC; CDR3: CASSMRRAYGYTF
V: TRBV7-2; size: -; J: TRBJ1-4; D: -; DNA: TGTGCCAGCTCCACTCCGGGAGCCTTAATCGAAAAACTGTTTTTT; CDR3: CASSTPGALIEKLFF
V: TRBV6-5; size: -; J: TRBJ1-1; D: -; DNA: TGTGCCAGCAGTTACAGCATGAACACTGAAGCTTTCTTT; CDR3: CASSYSMNTEAFF